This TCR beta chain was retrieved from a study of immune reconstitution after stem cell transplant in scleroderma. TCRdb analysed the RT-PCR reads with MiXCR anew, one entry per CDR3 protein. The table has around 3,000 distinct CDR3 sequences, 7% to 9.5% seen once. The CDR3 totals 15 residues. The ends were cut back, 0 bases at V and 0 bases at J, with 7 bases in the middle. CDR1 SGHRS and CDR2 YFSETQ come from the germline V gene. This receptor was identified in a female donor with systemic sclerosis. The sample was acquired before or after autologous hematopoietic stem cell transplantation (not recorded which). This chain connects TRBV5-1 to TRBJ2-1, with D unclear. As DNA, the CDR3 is TGCGCCAGCAGCTTGGGCGGAAACTCCTACAATGAGCAGTTCTTC. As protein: CASSLGGNSYNEQFF.